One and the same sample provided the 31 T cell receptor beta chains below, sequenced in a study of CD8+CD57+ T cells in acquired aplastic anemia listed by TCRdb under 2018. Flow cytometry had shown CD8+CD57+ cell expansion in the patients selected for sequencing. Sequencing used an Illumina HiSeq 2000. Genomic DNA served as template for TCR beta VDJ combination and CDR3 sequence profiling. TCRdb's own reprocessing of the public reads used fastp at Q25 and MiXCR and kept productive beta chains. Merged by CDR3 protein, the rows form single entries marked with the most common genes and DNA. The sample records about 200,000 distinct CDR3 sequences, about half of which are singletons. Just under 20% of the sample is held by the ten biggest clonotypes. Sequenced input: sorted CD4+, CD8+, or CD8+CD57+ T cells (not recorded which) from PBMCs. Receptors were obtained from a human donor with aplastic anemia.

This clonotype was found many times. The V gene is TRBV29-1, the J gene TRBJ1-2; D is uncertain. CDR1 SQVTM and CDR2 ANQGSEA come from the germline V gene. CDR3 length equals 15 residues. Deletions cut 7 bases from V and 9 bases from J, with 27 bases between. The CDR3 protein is CSGGNGVSPLESYTF. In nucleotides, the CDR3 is TGCAGCGGAGGAAACGGGGTTTCCCCCCTTGAGAGCTACACCTTC.

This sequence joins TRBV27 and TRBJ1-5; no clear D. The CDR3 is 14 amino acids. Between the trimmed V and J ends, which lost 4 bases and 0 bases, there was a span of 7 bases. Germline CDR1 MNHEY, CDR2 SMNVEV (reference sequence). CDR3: CASSSPTSNQPQHF. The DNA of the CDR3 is TGTGCCAGCAGTTCCCCGACTAGCAATCAGCCCCAGCATTTT.

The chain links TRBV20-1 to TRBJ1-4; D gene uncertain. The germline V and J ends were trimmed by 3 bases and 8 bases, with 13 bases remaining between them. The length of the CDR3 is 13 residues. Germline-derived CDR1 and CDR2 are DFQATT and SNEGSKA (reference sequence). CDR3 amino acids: CSASPALSEKLFF. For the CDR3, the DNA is TGCAGTGCTAGTCCCGCGCTGTCGGAAAAACTGTTTTTT.

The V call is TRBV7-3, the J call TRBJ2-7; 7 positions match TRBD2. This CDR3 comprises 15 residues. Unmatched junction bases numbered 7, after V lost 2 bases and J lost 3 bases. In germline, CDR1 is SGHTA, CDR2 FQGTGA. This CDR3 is CASSLGGGFGYEQYF. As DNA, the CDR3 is TGTGCCAGCAGCTTAGGGGGGGGTTTCGGCTACGAGCAGTACTTC.

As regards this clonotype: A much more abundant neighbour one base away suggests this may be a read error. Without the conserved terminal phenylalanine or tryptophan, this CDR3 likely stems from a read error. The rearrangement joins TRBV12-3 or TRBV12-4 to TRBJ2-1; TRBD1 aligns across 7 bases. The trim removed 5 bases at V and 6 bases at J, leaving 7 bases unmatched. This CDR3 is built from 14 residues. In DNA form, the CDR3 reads TGTGCCAGCAGTCGACAGGGTTACTCCAATGAGCAGTTCCTC. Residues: CASSRQGYSNEQFL.

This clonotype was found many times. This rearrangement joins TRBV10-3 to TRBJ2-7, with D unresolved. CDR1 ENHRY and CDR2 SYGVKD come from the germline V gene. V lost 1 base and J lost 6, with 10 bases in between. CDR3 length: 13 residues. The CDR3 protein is CAISELIRSEQYF. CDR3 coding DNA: TGTGCCATCAGTGAGTTAATAAGGAGCGAGCAGTACTTC.

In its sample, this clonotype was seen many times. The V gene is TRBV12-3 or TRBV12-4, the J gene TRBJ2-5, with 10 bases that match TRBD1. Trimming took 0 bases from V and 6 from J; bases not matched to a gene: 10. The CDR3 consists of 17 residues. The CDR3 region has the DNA TGTGCCAGCAGTTTAGCTCACGGGACAGGGGAAGAGAAGACCCAGTACTTC. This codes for CASSLAHGTGEEKTQYF.

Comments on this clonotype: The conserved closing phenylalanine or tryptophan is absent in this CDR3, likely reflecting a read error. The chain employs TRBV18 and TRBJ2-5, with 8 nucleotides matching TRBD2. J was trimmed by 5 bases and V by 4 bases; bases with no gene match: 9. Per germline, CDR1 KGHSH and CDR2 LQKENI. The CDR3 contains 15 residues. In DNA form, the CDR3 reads TGTGCCAGCTCACGGCCGGGACCGGGAGGGGAGACCCAGTACCTC. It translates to CASSRPGPGGETQYL.

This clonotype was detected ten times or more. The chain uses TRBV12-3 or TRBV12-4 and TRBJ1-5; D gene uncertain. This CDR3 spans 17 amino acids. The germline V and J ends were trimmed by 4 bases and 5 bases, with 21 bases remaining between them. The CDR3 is CASSSIANAALHQPQHF. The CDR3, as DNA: TGTGCCAGCAGTTCGATAGCCAACGCCGCCCTGCATCAGCCCCAGCATTTT.

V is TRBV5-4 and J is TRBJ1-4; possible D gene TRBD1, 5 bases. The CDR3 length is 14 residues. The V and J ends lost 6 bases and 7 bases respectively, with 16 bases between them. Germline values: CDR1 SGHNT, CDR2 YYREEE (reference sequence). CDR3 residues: CASNPGPSGEKLFF. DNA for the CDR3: TGTGCCAGCAACCCGGGACCCTCGGGTGAAAAACTGTTTTTT.

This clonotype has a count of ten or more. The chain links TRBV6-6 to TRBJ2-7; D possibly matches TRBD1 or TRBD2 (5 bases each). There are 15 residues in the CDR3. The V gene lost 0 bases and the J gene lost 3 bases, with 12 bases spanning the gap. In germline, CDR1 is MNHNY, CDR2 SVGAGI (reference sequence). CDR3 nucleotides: TGTGCCAGCAGTTACTCGAGGGGCAACTTCTACGAGCAGTACTTC. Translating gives CASSYSRGNFYEQYF.

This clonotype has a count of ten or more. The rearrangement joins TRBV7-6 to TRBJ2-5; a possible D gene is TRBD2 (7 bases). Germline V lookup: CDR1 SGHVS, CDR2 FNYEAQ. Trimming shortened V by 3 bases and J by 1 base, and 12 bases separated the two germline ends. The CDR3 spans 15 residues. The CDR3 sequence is CASSFGGGSQETQYF. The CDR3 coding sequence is TGTGCCAGCAGCTTTGGCGGGGGCTCCCAAGAGACCCAGTACTTC.

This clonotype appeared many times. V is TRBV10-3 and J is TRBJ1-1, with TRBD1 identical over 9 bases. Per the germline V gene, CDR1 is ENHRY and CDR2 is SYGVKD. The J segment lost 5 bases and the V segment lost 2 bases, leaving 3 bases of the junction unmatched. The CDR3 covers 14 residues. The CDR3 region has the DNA TGTGCCATCAGTGAGGGGACAGGGAAGACTGAAGCTTTCTTT. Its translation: CAISEGTGKTEAFF.

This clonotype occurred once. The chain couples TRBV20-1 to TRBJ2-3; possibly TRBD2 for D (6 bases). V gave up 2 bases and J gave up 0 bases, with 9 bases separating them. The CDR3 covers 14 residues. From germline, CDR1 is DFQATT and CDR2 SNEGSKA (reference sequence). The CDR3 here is CSARPGGSTDTQYF. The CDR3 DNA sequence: TGCAGTGCTAGACCCGGGGGAAGCACAGATACGCAGTATTTT.

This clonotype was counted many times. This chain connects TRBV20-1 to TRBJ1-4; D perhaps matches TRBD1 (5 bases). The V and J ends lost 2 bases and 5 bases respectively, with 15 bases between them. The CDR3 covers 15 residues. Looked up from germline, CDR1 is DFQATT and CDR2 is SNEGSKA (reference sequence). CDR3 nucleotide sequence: TGCAGTGCTAGATTCCCGGGACCGATAAATGAAAAACTGTTTTTT. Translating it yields CSARFPGPINEKLFF.

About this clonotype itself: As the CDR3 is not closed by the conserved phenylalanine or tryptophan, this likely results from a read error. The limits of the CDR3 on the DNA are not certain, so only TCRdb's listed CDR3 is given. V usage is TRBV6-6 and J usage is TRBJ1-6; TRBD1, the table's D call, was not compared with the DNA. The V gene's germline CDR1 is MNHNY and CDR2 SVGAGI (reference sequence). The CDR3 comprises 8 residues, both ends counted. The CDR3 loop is CASRIQGL.

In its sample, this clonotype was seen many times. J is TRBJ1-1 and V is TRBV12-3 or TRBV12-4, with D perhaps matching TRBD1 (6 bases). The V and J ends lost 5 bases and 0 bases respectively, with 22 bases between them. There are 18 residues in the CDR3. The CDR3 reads CASSGDRRARGVNTEAFF. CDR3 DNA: TGTGCCAGCAGTGGAGACAGGAGGGCTCGCGGAGTGAACACTGAAGCTTTCTTT.

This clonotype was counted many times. CDR3 sequence (DNA): TGCAGTGCTAGGGATCGATTATTGAACACTGAAGCTTTCTTT. This translates into CSARDRLLNTEAFF. The V and J genes are TRBV20-1 and TRBJ1-1; D gene uncertain. Trimming shortened V by 3 bases and J by 0 bases, and 11 bases separated the two germline ends. Germline V gene data show CDR1 as DFQATT and CDR2 as SNEGSKA (reference sequence). The CDR3 covers 14 residues.

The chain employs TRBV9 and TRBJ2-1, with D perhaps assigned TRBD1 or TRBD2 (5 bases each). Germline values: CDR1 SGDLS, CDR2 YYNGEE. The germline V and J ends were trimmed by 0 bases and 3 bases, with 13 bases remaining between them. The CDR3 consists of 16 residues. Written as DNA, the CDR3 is TGTGCCAGCAGCGTAGCCGGGACGAGTGACTACAATGAGCAGTTCTTC. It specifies CASSVAGTSDYNEQFF.

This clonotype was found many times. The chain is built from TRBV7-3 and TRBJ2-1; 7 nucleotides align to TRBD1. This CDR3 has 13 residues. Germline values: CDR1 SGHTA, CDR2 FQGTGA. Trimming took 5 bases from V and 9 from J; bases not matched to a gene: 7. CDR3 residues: CASSGTTGSEQFF. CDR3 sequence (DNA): TGTGCCAGCAGCGGTACGACAGGGTCTGAGCAGTTCTTC. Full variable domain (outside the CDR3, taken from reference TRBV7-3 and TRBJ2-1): GAGVSQTPSNKVTEKGKYVELRCDPISGHTALYWYRQSLGQGPEFLIYFQGTGAADDSGLPNDRFFAVRPEGSVSTLKIQRTERGDSAVYLCASSGTTGSEQFFGPGTRLTVL.

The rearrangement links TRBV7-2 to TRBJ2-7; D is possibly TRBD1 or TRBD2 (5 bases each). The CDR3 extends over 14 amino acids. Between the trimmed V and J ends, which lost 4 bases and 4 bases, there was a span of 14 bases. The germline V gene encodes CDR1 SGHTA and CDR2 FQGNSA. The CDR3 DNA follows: TGTGCCAGCAGCTCCCAAAGTGAGGGGTACGAGCAGTACTTC. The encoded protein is CASSSQSEGYEQYF.

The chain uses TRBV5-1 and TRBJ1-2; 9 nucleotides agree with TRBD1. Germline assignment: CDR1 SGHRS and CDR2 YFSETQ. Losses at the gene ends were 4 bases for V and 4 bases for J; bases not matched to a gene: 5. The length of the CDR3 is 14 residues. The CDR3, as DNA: TGCGCCAGCAGCCCCGTGACAGGGGGCTATGGCTACACCTTC. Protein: CASSPVTGGYGYTF.

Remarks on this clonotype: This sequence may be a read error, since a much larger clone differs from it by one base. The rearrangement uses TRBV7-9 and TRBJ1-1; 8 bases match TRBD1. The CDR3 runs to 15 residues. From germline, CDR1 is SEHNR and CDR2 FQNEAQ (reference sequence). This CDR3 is CASSLQGGENTEASF. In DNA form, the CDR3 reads TGTGCCAGCAGCCTACAGGGGGGGGAGAACACTGAAGCTTCCTTT.

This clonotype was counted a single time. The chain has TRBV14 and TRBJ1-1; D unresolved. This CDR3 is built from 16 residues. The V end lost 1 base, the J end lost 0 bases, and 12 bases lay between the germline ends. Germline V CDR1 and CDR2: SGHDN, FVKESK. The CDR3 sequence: CASSQAGGLLNTEAFF. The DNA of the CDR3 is TGTGCCAGCAGCCAAGCTGGAGGGCTCTTGAACACTGAAGCTTTCTTT.

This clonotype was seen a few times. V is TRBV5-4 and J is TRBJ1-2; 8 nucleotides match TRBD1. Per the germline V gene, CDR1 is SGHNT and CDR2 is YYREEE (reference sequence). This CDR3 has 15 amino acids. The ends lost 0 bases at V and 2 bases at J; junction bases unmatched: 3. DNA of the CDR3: TGTGCCAGCAGCTTGGGGACAGGGTTGAACTATGGCTACACCTTC. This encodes CASSLGTGLNYGYTF.

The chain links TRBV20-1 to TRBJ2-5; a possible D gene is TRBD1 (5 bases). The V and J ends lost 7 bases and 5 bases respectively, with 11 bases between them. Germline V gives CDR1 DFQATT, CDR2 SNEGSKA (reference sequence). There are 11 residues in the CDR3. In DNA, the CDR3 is TGCAGTGGACAGCTTAGGGAGACCCAGTACTTC. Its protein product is CSGQLRETQYF.

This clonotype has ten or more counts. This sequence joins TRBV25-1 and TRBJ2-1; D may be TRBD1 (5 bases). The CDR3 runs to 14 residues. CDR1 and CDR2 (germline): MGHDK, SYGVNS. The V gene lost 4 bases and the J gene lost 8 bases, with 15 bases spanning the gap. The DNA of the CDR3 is TGTGCCAGCAGTGTGTGGCAGGGCGGAGATGAGCAGTTCTTC. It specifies CASSVWQGGDEQFF.

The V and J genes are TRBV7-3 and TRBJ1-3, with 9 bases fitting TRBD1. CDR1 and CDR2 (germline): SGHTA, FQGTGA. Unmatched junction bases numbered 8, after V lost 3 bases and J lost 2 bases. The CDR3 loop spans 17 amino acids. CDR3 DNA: TGTGCCAGCAGCTTGACGGGAGGGACAGGGACTGGAAACACCATATATTTT. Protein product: CASSLTGGTGTGNTIYF. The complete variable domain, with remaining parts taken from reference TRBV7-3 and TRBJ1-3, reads GAGVSQTPSNKVTEKGKYVELRCDPISGHTALYWYRQSLGQGPEFLIYFQGTGAADDSGLPNDRFFAVRPEGSVSTLKIQRTERGDSAVYLCASSLTGGTGTGNTIYFGEGSWLTVV.

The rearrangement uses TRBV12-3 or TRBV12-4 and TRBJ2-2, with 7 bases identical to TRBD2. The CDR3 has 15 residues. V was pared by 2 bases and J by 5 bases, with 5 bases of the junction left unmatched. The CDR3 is CASSLSGVRTGELFF. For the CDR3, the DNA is TGTGCCAGCAGTTTAAGCGGGGTTCGGACCGGGGAGCTGTTTTTT.

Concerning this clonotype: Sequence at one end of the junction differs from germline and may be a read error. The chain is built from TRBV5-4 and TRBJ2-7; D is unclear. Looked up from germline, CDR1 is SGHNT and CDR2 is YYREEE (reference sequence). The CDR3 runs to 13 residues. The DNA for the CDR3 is TGTGCCACCAGCAGAGATGAGGCGCGCGAGCAGTACTTC. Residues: CATSRDEAREQYF.

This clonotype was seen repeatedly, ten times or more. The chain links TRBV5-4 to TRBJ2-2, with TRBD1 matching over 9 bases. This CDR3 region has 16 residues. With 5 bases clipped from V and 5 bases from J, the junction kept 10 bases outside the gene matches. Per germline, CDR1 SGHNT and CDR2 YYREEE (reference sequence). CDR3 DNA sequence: TGTGCCAGCAGGGAGGCGGGACAGGGTCGAACCGGGGAGCTGTTTTTT. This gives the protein CASREAGQGRTGELFF.